The clone carrying this T cell receptor (beta chain) turned up a few times. Diagnosis rested on symptoms, serum thyroxine and TRAb, thyroid ultrasound, and orbital computed tomography. PBMCs stemmed from less than 13 ml fresh peripheral blood. Germline assignment: CDR1 SGHTA and CDR2 FQGNSA. The CDR3 length is 17 residues. Trimming cost V 4 bases and J 3 bases, with 21 bases left between them. Amplified TCR beta CDR3 regions came from RNA transcripts. The HTBI primer set served for first-round RT-PCR of the TCR CDR3. Via MiXCR, TCRdb re-called the multiplex PCR reads, giving one row per CDR3 protein. The table shows around 800,000 distinct CDR3 sequences, with 35% to 40% occurring only once. This sample stems from a study of T cells in Graves' hyperthyroidism and ophthalmopathy. Looking at the study overall: It was at initial diagnosis, before any treatment, that peripheral blood was collected.

The chain carries TRBV7-2 and TRBJ1-2; D possibly corresponds to TRBD1 (6 bases). The specimen was blood. The clonotype was recovered from a man aged 18 to 29 with Graves' hyperthyroidism. CDR3 amino acids: CASSSRRGGGADYGYTF. CDR3 sequence (DNA): TGTGCCAGCAGCTCGCGGAGGGGGGGCGGTGCGGACTATGGCTACACCTTC.